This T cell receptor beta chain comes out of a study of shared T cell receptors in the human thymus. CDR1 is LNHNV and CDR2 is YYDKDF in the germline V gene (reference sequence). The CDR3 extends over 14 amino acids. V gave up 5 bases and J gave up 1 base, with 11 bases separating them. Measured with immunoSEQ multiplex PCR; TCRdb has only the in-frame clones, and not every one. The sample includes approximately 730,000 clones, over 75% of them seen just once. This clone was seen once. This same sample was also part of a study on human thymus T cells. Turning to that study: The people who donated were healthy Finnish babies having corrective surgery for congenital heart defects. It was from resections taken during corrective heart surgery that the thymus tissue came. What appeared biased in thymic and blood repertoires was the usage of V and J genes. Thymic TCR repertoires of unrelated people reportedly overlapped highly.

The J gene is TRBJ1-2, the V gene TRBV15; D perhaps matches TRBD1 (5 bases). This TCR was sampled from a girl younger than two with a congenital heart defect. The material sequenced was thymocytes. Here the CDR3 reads CATSRGRVNYGYTF. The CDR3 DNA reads TGTGCCACCAGCCGTGGCAGGGTTAACTATGGCTACACCTTC.